The clone carrying this T cell receptor (beta chain) was observed once. This entry belongs to a study of blood T cell repertoires in COVID-19. Germline V gene lookup returns CDR1 GTSNPN and CDR2 SVGIG (reference sequence). The CDR3 sequence is 15 residues long. The V and J ends lost 0 bases and 7 bases, in that order; junction bases with no gene match: 8. Profiling relied on immunoSEQ multiplex PCR, and the TCRdb table lists in-frame clones only, not all of them. The table includes over 150,000 clones, more than 70% detected once. The chain carries TRBV30 and TRBJ1-5; TRBD1 matches 8 bases. The source of this sequence is a woman aged 80 or older with active or convalescent COVID-19. Input material: peripheral blood. Here the CDR3 DNA reads TGTGCCTGGAGTGTATTTCCCGACAGGGGACAGCCCCAGCATTTT. Amino acid sequence: CAWSVFPDRGQPQHF.